This T cell receptor beta chain is drawn from a study of T cell responses to AZD1222 COVID-19 vaccine. Comment on this clone: The antigen is not known. The junction departs from the called germline gene at one end, perhaps through a read error.

The study's findings and limits: Spike was spanned by vaccine-associated CD4 TCRs, with dominance at 160-218 and 743-854. Following two doses of AZD1222, Spike-specific TCR breadth and depth rose. Females made up more of the donors, who were largely white British, and clonal diversity may have come out too low.

Assay used: immunoSEQ multiplex PCR; TCRdb lists only in-frame clones, some missing. The data hold over 150,000 clones, with approximately 90% observed a single time. The specimen comprised peripheral blood, sampled on day 0 of AZD1222 vaccination. The clonotype was recovered from an adult in good health.

This CDR3 is CAWNPGISPALAYF. The CDR3 DNA follows: TGTGCCTGGAACCCGGGGATATCCCCCGCCCTGGCTTATTTT. This chain joins TRBV30 and TRBJ1-6; D is ambiguous. The CDR3 runs to 14 residues. Per the germline V gene, CDR1 is GTSNPN and CDR2 is SVGIG (reference sequence).